What follows describes a single T cell receptor (beta chain). Its target is unknown. This table comes from immunoSEQ multiplex PCR, and its TCRdb copy is limited to in-frame clones, with some not included. The sample includes 95,000 to 150,000 clones, about nine tenths of them seen just once. These data originate in a study of T cell responses to AZD1222 COVID-19 vaccine. Study-wide findings and caveats: Spike as a whole was targeted by vaccine-associated CD4 TCRs, dominant at 160-218 and 743-854. In a largely white British group with more females than males, clonal diversity was possibly underestimated. Unmutated variant regions are reportedly targeted by nearly half of spike-specific TCRs. Without day 14 samples, only post-peak T cell repertoires were studied.

V was shortened by 0 bases and J by 10 bases, with 10 bases between the two germline ends. The CDR3 covers 14 residues. Germline CDR1 WSHSY, CDR2 SAAADI. The receptor comes from an adult in good health. The chain is built from TRBV10-2 and TRBJ1-6, with unresolved D. The sample in question was peripheral blood, obtained on day 0 of AZD1222 vaccination. CDR3 bases: TGCGCCAGCAGTGAGTCGGGGTTTGTCTCACCCCTCCACTTT. This sequence encodes CASSESGFVSPLHF.